This paragraph reports one T cell receptor beta chain. Its target is unknown. This entry is derived from a study of T cell responses to AZD1222 COVID-19 vaccine. Regarding the study as a whole: Dominant at 160-218 and 743-854, vaccine-associated CD4 TCRs also spanned spike. Most donors were white British and more were female, and clonal diversity was possibly underestimated. Recipients of two AZD1222 doses showed rising Spike-specific TCR breadth and depth. Baseline testing showed seropositivity in only 6 or 7 AZD1222 recipients.

The CDR3 length is 15 residues. The germline V gene encodes CDR1 SGHRS and CDR2 YFSETQ. Trimming removed 6 bases from V and 9 bases from J, with 19 bases in between. Sequencing was performed with immunoSEQ multiplex PCR; in TCRdb, only in-frame clones are kept and a portion is missing. The sample lists 75,000 to 90,000 clones; approximately 83% were seen once. The chain links TRBV5-1 to TRBJ1-6; a weak D match, TRBD1 (6 bases). This clonotype originated in an adult who received the AZD1222 COVID-19 vaccine. This specimen consisted of peripheral blood, obtained 28 days after the second AZD1222 dose. The CDR3 bases are TGCGCCAGCACCCCAGACGGGGGGGGCAGTTCACCCCTCCACTTT. Translated, it gives CASTPDGGGSSPLHF.